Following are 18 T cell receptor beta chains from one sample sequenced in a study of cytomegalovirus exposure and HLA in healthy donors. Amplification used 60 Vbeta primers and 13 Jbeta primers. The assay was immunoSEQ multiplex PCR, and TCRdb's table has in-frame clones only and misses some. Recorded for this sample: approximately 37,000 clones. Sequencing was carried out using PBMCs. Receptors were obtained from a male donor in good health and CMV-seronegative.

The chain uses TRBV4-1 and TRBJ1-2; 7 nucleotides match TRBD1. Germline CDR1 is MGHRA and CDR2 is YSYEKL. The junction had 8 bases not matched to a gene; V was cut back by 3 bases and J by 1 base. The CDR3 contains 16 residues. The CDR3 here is CASSQATGPNNYGYTF. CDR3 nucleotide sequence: TGCGCCAGCAGCCAGGCGACAGGGCCTAATAACTATGGCTACACCTTC.

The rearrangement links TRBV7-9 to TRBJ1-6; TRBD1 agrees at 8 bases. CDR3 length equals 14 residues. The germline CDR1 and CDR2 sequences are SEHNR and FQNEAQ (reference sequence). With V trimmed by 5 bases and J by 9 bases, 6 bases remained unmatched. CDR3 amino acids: CASSPGQDASPLHF. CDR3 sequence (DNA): TGTGCCAGCAGCCCGGGACAGGACGCTTCACCCCTCCACTTT.

In DNA, the CDR3 is TGTGCCAGAAGCCGAGGGACAGATGAGACTAACTATGGCTACACCTTC. Protein product: CARSRGTDETNYGYTF. The chain uses TRBV5-3 and TRBJ1-2, with 7 nucleotides matching TRBD1. TRBV5-3 is labeled an ORF, and its function is uncertain. The CDR3 consists of 16 residues. With V trimmed by 4 bases and J by 0 bases, 9 bases remained unmatched.

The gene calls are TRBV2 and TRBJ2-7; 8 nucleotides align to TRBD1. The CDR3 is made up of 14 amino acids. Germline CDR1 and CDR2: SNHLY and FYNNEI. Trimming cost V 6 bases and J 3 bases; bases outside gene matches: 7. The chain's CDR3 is CASRAQGVFYEQYF. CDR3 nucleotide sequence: TGTGCCAGCAGAGCACAGGGGGTGTTCTACGAGCAGTACTTC.

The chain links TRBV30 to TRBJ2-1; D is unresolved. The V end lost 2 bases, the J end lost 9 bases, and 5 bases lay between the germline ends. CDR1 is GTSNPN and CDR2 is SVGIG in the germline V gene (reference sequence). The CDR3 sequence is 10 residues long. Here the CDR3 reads CAWSSGEQFF. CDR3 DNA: TGTGCCTGGAGTTCGGGTGAGCAGTTCTTC.

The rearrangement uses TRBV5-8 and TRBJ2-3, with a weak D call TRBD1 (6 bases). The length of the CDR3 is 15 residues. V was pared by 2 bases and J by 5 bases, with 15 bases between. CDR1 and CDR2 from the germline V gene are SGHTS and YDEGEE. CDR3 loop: CASSLGVQGGDTQYF. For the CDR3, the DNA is TGTGCCAGCAGCTTAGGTGTACAGGGTGGAGATACGCAGTATTTT.

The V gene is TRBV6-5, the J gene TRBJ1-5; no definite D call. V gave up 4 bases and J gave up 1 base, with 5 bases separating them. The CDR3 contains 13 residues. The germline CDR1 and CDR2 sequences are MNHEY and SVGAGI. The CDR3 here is CASSSVSNQPQHF. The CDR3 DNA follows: TGTGCCAGCAGTTCAGTGAGCAATCAGCCCCAGCATTTT.

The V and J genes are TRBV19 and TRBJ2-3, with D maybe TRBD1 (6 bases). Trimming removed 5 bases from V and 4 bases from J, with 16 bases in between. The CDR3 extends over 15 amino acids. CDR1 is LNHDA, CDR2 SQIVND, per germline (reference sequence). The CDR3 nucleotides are TGTGCCAGTAGTGCCACAGGGTTCGGGCCAGATACGCAGTATTTT. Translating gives CASSATGFGPDTQYF.

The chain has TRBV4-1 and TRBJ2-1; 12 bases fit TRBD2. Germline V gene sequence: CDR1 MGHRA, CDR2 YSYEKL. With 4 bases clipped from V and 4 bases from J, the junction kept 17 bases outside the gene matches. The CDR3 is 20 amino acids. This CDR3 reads CASSPNLPRLAGEPYNEQFF. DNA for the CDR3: TGCGCCAGCAGCCCCAACTTACCCCGACTAGCGGGGGAACCATACAATGAGCAGTTCTTC.

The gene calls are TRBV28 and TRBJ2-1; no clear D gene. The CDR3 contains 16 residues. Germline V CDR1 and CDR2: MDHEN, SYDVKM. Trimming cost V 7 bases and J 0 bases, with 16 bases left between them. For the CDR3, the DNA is TGTGCCAGCATTCCTTCCTCGGGTTACTCCTACAATGAGCAGTTCTTC. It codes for CASIPSSGYSYNEQFF.

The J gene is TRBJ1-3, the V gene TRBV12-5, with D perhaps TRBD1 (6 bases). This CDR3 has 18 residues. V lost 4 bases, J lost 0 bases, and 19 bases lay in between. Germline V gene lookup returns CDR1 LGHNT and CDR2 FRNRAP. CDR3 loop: CASGSPTGGRGSGNTIYF. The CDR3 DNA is TGTGCTAGTGGTTCCCCCACGGGGGGCAGGGGCTCTGGAAACACCATATATTTT.

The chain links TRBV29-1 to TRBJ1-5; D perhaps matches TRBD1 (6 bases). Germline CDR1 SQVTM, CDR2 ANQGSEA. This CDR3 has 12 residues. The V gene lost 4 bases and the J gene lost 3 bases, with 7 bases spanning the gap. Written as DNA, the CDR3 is TGCAGCGTTGGACAGGTCAATCAGCCCCAGCATTTT. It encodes CSVGQVNQPQHF. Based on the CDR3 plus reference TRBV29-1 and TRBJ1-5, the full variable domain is SAVISQKPSRDICQRGTSLTIQCQVDSQVTMMFWYRQQPGQSLTLIATANQGSEATYESGFVIDKFPISRPNLTFSTLTVSNMSPEDSSIYLCSVGQVNQPQHFGDGTRLSIL.

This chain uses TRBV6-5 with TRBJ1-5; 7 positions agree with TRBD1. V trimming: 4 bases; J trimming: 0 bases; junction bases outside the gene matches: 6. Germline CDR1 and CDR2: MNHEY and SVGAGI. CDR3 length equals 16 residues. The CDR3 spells CASSFSGQHSNQPQHF. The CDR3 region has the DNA TGTGCCAGCAGTTTTTCGGGACAGCATAGCAATCAGCCCCAGCATTTT.

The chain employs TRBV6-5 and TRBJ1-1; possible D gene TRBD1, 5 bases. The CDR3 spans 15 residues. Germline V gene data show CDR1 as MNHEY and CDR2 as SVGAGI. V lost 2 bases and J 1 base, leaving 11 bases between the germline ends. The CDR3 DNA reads TGTGCCAGCAGTTACGTTGTCAGGGAGAACACTGAAGCTTTCTTT. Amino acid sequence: CASSYVVRENTEAFF.

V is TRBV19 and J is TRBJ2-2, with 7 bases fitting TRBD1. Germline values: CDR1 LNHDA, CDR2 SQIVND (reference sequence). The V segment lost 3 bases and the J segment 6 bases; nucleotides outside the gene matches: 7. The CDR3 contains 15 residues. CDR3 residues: CASSITETGSGELFF. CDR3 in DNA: TGTGCCAGTAGTATCACGGAGACAGGGTCCGGGGAGCTGTTTTTT.

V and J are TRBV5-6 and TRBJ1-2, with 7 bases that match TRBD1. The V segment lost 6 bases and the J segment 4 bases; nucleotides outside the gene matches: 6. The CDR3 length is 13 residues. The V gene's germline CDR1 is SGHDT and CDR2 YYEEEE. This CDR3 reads CASTLGTVYGYTF. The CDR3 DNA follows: TGTGCCAGCACCTTAGGGACAGTCTATGGCTACACCTTC.

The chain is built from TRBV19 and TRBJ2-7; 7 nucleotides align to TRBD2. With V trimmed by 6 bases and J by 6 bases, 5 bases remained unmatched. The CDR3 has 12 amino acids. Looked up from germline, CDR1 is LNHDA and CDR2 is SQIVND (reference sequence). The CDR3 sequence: CASRTGGGEQYF. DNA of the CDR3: TGTGCCAGTAGGACCGGCGGGGGCGAGCAGTACTTC.

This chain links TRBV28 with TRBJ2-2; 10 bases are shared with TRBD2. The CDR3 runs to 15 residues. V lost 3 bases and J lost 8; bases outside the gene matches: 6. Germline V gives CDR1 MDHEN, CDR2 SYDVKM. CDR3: CASSFRAGGPGELFF. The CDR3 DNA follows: TGTGCCAGCAGTTTTCGAGCGGGGGGGCCGGGGGAGCTGTTTTTT.